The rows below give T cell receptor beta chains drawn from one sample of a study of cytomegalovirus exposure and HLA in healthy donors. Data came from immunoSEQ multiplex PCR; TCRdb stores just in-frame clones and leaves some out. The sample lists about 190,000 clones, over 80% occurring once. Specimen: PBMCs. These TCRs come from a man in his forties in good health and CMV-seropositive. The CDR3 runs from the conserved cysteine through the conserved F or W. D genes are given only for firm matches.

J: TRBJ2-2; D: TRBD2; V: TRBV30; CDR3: CAWSVRPGLANTGELFF
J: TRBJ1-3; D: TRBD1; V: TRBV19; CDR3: CASSIEDRAGNTIYF
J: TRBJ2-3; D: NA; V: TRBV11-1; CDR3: CASSQARTDTQYF
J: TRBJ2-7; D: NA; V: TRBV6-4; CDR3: CASSILPGSSYEQYF
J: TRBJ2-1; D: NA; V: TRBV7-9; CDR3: CASSPPGGSNEQFF
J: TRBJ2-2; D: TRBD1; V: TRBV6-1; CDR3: CATIGTVNTGELFF
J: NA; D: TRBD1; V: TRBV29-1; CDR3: CSVTGGRGYEQYF
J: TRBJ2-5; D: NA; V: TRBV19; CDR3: CASSISAGSIGETQYF
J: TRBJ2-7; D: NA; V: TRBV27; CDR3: CASSPPSSSYEQYF
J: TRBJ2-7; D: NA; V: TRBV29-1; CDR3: CSAYRESPYEQYF
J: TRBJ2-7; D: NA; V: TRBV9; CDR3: CASSVGPAYEQYF
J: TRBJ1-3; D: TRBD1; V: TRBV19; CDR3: CASSAWTGDLSGNTIYF
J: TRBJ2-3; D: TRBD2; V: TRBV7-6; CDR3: CASSLASRSGGAPGNTDTQYF
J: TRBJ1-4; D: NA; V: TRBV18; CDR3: CASSSLGAKVEKLFF
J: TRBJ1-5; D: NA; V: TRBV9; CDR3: CASSVDPGQFNQPQHF
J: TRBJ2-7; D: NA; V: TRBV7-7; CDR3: CASSFEGAHEQYF
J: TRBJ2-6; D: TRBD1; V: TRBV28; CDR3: CASSPNGAGQGSRSGANVLTF
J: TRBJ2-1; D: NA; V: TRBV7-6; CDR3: CASSLAPRPGYNEQFF
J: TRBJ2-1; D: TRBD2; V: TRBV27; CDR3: CASNPGLRGNEQFF
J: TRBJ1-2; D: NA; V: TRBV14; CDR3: CASSRDSSYGYTF
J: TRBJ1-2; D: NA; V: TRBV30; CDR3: CAWRADSGYGYTF
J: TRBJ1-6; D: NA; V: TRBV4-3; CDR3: CASSQDNSNNSPLHF
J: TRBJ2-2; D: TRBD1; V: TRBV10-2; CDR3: CASRIGQVGTGELFF
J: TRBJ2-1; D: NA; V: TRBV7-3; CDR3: CASSLTSGIGYNEQFF
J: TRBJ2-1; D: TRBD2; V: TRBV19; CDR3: CASSIKTSGDNEQFF
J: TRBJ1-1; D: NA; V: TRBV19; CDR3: CASSTRIEETKPFF
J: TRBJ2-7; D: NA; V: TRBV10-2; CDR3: CASSESLYEQYF
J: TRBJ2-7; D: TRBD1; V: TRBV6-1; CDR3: CASSRQGPYEQYF
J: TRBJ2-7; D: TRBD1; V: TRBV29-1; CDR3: CSVATGGSYEQYF